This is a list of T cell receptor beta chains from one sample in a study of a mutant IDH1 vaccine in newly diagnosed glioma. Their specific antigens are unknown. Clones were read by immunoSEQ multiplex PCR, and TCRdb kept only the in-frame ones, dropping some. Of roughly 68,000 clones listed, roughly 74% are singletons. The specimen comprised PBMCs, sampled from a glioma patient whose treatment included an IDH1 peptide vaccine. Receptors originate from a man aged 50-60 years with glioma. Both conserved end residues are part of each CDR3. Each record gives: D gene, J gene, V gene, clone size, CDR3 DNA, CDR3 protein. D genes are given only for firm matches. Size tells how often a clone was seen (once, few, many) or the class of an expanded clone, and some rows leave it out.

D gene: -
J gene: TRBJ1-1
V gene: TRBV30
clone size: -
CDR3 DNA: TGTGCCTGGACACACCTATTAAACACTGAAGCTTTCTTT
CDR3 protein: CAWTHLLNTEAFF

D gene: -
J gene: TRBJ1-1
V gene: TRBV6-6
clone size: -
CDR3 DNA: TGTGCCAGCAGTTTCCCGACACCTCCCCTCACTGAAGCTTTCTTT
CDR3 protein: CASSFPTPPLTEAFF

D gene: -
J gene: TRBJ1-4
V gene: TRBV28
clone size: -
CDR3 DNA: TGTGCCAGCAGACCCCGGGCAGAAACTAATGAAAAACTGTTTTTT
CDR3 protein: CASRPRAETNEKLFF

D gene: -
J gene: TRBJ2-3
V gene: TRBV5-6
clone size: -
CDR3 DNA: TGTGCCAGCAGCTTGCCAGGGATGGGCACAGATACGCAGTATTTT
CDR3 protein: CASSLPGMGTDTQYF

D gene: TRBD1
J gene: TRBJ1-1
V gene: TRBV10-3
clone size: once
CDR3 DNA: TGTGCCGTCACGCCGGGACAGGGAGATGTCATGAACACTGAAGCTTTCTTT
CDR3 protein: CAVTPGQGDVMNTEAFF

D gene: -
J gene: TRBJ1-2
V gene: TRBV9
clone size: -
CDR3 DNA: TGTGCCAGCAGCTATCAACAGGGAAGGACCTATGGCTACACCTTC
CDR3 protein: CASSYQQGRTYGYTF

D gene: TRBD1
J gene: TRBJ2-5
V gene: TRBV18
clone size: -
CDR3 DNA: TGTGCCAGCTCACCGCAGGGGGCCCGAGAGACCCAGTACTTC
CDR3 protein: CASSPQGARETQYF

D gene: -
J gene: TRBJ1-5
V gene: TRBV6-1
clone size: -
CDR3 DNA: TGTGCCAGCAGTGAAATCGGGCAACAGCCCCAGCATTTT
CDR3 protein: CASSEIGQQPQHF

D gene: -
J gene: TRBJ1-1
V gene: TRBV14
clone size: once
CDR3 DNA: TGTGCCAGCAGCCAGTTAGGGGGCACTGAAGCTTTCTTT
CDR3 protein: CASSQLGGTEAFF

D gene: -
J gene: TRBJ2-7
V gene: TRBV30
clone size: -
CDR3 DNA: TGTGCCTGGAGTCCCCGGAGGGGTGTCTACGAGCAGTACTTC
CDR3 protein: CAWSPRRGVYEQYF

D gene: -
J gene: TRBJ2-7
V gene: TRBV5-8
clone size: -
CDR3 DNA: TGTGCCAGCAGCTTGGGGGGCCACCCCTACGAGCAGTACTTC
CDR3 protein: CASSLGGHPYEQYF

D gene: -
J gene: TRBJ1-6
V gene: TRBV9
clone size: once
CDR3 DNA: TGTGCCAGCAGCCTCGCGGGGTTCAATTCACCCCTCCACTTT
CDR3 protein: CASSLAGFNSPLHF

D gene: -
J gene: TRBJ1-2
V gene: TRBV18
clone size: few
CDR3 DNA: TGTGCCAGCTCACCCCCCTCTGGCAGGGACTATGGCTACACCTTC
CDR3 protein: CASSPPSGRDYGYTF

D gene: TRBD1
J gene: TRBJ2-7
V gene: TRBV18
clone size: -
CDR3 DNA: TGTGCCAGCTCACCCGCAGGGGGCGAAGGGCAGTACTTC
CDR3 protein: CASSPAGGEGQYF

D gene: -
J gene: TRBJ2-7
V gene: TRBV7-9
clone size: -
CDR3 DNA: TGTGCCAGCAGCTTAGGAGGGGCAGTCACCTACGAGCAGTACTTC
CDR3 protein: CASSLGGAVTYEQYF

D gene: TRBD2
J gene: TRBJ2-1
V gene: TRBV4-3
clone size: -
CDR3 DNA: TGCGCCAGCAGCCAAGCGACTAGCGGCGAGAGCTCCTACAATGAGCAGTTCTTC
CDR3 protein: CASSQATSGESSYNEQFF

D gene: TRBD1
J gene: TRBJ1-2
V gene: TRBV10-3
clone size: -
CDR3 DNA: TGTGCCACCGCCGGCGCGCAGGGGGCGCAAGGCTACACCTTC
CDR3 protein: CATAGAQGAQGYTF

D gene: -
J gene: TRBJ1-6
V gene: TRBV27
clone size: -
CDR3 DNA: TGTGCCAGCAGCCGGGCGGGGGCACCCCTCCACTTT
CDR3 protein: CASSRAGAPLHF

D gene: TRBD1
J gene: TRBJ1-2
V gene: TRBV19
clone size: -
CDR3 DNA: TGTGCCAGTAGTCCACACGACAGGGGAAACTATGGCTACACCTTC
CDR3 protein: CASSPHDRGNYGYTF

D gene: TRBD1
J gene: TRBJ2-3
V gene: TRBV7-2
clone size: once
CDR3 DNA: TGTGCCAGCGCTACCGGGACAGGGAAGGCAGATACGCAGTATTTT
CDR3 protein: CASATGTGKADTQYF

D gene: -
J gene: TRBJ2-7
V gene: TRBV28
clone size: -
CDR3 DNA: TGTGCCAGCAGTTCCGTCGGAGGGAAGGCCTACGAGCAGTACTTC
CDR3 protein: CASSSVGGKAYEQYF

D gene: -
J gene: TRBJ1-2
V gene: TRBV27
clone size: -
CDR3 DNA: TGTGCCAGCAGTTTCAGGGGTATGAATGGCTACACCTTC
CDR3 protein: CASSFRGMNGYTF

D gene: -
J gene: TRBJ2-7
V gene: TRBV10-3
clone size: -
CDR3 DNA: TGTGCCATCAGTGAGTCGGGCAGGGTCTCCGAGCAGTACTTC
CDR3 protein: CAISESGRVSEQYF

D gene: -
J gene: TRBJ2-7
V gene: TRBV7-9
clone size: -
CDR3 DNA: TGTGCCAGCAGCCCTTCCCTCCGTTTCAACGAGCAGTACTTC
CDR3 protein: CASSPSLRFNEQYF

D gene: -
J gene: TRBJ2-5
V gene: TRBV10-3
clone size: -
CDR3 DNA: TGTGCCATCAGTGAGTCGAATGCAGGGGAGGGGACCCAGTACTTC
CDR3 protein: CAISESNAGEGTQYF

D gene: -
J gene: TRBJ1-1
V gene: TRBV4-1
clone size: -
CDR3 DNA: TGCGCCAGCAGCCAAGTGGCCGGAATGAACACTGAAGCTTTCTTT
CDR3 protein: CASSQVAGMNTEAFF

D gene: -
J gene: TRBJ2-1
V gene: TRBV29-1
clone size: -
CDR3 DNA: TGCAGAAGCGATTCCTACAATGAGCAGTTCTTC
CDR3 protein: CRSDSYNEQFF

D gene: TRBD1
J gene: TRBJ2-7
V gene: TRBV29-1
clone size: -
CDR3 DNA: TGCAGCGTCACCCACGCCGGGACAGGGGCTTTATACGAGCAGTACTTC
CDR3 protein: CSVTHAGTGALYEQYF

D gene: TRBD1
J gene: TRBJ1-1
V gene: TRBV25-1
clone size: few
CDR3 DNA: TGTGCCAGCAGTGGATGGGATACAGGGGGCACTGAAGCTTTCTTT
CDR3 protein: CASSGWDTGGTEAFF

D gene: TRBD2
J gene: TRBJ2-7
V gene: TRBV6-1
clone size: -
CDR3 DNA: TGTGCCAGCAGGGGTCTAGCGGGGGCCCCCTACGAGCAGTACTTC
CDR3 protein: CASRGLAGAPYEQYF

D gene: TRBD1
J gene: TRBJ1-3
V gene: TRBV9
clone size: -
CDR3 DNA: TGTGCCAGCAGCCCTAGGGACAGGACCTCTGGAAACACCATATATTTT
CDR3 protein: CASSPRDRTSGNTIYF

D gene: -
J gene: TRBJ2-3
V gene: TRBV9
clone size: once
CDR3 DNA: TGTGCCAGCAGCGTAGAAGGCATCGGAGATACGCAGTATTTT
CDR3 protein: CASSVEGIGDTQYF

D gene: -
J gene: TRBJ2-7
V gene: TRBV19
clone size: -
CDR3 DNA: TGTGCCAGTAGTATAGTTGGGGGACCCTACGAGCAGTACTTC
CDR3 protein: CASSIVGGPYEQYF

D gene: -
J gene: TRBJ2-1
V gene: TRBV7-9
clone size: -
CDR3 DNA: TGTGCCAGCAGCGAACAAGCGGGTGAGCAGTTCTTC
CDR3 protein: CASSEQAGEQFF

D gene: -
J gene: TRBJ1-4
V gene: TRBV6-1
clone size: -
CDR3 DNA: TGTGCCAGCAGTGTAACAACTCTTGAAAAACTGTTTTTT
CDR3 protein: CASSVTTLEKLFF

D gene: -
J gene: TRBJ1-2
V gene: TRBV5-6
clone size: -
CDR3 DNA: TGTGCCAGCAGCTTGCTAACAGCTAACTATGGCTACACCTTC
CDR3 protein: CASSLLTANYGYTF

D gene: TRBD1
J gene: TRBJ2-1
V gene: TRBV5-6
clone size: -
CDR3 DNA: TGTGCCAGCAGCTTCCTACAGGGGAATGAGCAGTTCTTC
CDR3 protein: CASSFLQGNEQFF

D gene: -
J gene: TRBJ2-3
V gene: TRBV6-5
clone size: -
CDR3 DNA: TGTGCCAGCACCGACGGAGGGGAAATGATAGATACGCAGTATTTT
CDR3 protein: CASTDGGEMIDTQYF